This T cell receptor beta chain was documented in a study of blood T cell repertoires in COVID-19. In the original workflow: Amplification with reference gene primers provided the estimates of nucleated cell counts. Only in-frame clones appear in the TCRdb table, and some are missing; sequencing was by immunoSEQ multiplex PCR. For V, J and clone size, that table is used; D and trimming come from the DNA. The repertoire holds roughly 200,000 clones, with 80% to 90% as singletons. Participant age was roughly 18 to 90 years, and participants resided in around 24 US areas. Clinical history as reported by participants underpinned cohort assignment. This clone has just a few counts. V was pared by 1 base and J by 4 bases, with 18 bases of the junction left unmatched. Germline CDR1 PRHDT, CDR2 FYEKMQ (reference sequence). The CDR3 runs 19 residues.

The chain combines TRBV13 with TRBJ1-1, with TRBD1 identical over 7 bases. Input material: PBMCs or T cells enriched from blood (not recorded which). The clonotype comes from a woman in her 40s with acute COVID-19. In DNA, the CDR3 is TGTGCCAGCAGCTTAGACCCAACAGGGGTCCCCAGAGGGAGCACTGAAGCTTTCTTT. Translated, it gives CASSLDPTGVPRGSTEAFF.